These 23 T cell receptor beta chains originate from one sample sequenced in a study of T cell responses to AZD1222 COVID-19 vaccine. This table comes from immunoSEQ multiplex PCR, and its TCRdb copy is limited to in-frame clones, with some not included. The sample yields approximately 110,000 clones, roughly 87% seen once. The starting material was peripheral blood, obtained on day 0 of AZD1222 vaccination. The receptors come from an adult in good health.

The chain joins TRBV5-6 to TRBJ2-3; 9 nucleotides line up with TRBD2. Trimming cost V 4 bases and J 5 bases; bases outside gene matches: 14. Germline V lookup: CDR1 SGHDT, CDR2 YYEEEE. This CDR3 has 17 amino acids. CDR3: CASSDLRLADRLDTQYF. The CDR3 region has the DNA TGTGCCAGCAGCGACCTTCGACTAGCGGATCGGCTAGATACGCAGTATTTT.

This CDR3 is CASSQDRRHRGIIGGYTF. The CDR3 bases are TGTGCCAGCAGCCAAGATAGGAGGCACAGGGGTATTATAGGTGGCTACACCTTC. The chain is built from TRBV4-2 and TRBJ1-2, with TRBD1 matching over 7 bases. This CDR3 comprises 18 residues. Germline lookup yields CDR1 LGHNA and CDR2 YNFKEQ. J lost 7 bases, V lost 0 bases, and 17 bases had no gene match.

This chain joins TRBV11-2 and TRBJ2-1, with D uncertain. Trimming removed 4 bases from V and 6 bases from J, with 10 bases in between. The CDR3 runs 13 residues. Germline V gives CDR1 SGHAT, CDR2 FQNNGV. The CDR3 loop reads CASSWFDGNEQFF. The CDR3 nucleotides are TGTGCCAGCAGCTGGTTTGACGGCAATGAGCAGTTCTTC.

This chain uses TRBV6-5 with TRBJ2-6; D uncertain. The CDR3 is made up of 13 amino acids. Germline CDR1 reads MNHEY; CDR2 reads SVGAGI. V was trimmed by 9 bases and J by 3 bases, leaving 9 bases between them. The CDR3 DNA reads as TGTGCCAGTCAGTGGGTTGGGGCCAACGTCCTGACTTTC. The encoded protein is CASQWVGANVLTF.

The chain's CDR3 is CASSPAGLAAPGNEQFF. For the CDR3, the DNA is TGTGCCAGCAGTCCGGCAGGGCTAGCGGCTCCGGGCAATGAGCAGTTCTTC. V gene TRBV6-2 or TRBV6-3 combines with J gene TRBJ2-1; 7 nucleotides line up with TRBD2. The CDR3 consists of 17 residues. Germline trimming cut 5 bases from V and 6 bases from J; bases unmatched to any gene: 16. The germline V gene encodes CDR1 MNHEY and CDR2 SVGEGT.

This clone was seen only once. The chain employs TRBV2 and TRBJ2-7; no reliable D call. The CDR3 covers 11 residues. From germline, CDR1 is SNHLY and CDR2 FYNNEI. With 5 bases removed from V and 7 bases from J, the gap between germline ends came to 9 bases. In DNA, the CDR3 is TGTGCCAGCAGTCGTCGGCAGGAGCAGTACTTC. Protein: CASSRRQEQYF.

The chain employs TRBV11-3 and TRBJ2-7, with 8 positions matching TRBD1. The germline V gene has CDR1 SGHNT and CDR2 YENEEA. J was trimmed by 2 bases and V by 5 bases; bases with no gene match: 5. The CDR3 is 14 residues long. CDR3 DNA sequence: TGTGCCAGCAGCGCGCGGACAGGGCCCTACGAGCAGTACTTC. Encoded protein: CASSARTGPYEQYF. Supplemented by reference TRBV11-3 and TRBJ2-7, the full variable domain reads EAGVVQSPRYKIIEKKQPVAFWCNPISGHNTLYWYLQNLGQGPELLIRYENEEAVDDSQLPKDRFSAERLKGVDSTLKIQPAELGDSAVYLCASSARTGPYEQYFGPGTRLTVT.

The chain employs TRBV10-2 and TRBJ2-7, with 8 bases lining up with TRBD2. CDR1 is WSHSY and CDR2 is SAAADI in the germline V gene. Germline trimming cut 2 bases from V and 2 bases from J; bases unmatched to any gene: 5. The CDR3 is 15 residues long. The CDR3 region has the DNA TGCGCCAGCAGTGAGCCCCAGCGGGAGACCTACGAGCAGTACTTC. This sequence encodes CASSEPQRETYEQYF.

In this sample, this clone turned up once. This chain links TRBV28 with TRBJ2-5; TRBD1 or TRBD2 may be the D gene (5 bases each). This CDR3 region has 14 residues. Germline-derived CDR1 and CDR2 are MDHEN and SYDVKM. The V end was cut by 3 bases, the J end by 1 base, with 9 bases between. CDR3 sequence reads: CASSFVGAQETQYF. The CDR3 nucleotides read TGTGCCAGCAGTTTTGTCGGGGCCCAAGAGACCCAGTACTTC.

The rearrangement joins TRBV25-1 to TRBJ1-1, with D maybe TRBD1 (6 bases). The CDR3 runs 15 residues. V lost 4 bases to trimming and J lost 1 base, with 13 bases between them. Germline V CDR1 and CDR2: MGHDK, SYGVNS. The CDR3 sequence: CASSGDRTTNTEAFF. The DNA for the CDR3 is TGTGCCAGCAGTGGAGACAGGACTACGAACACTGAAGCTTTCTTT.

The J gene is TRBJ2-5, the V gene TRBV7-2, with 10 bases that match TRBD2. The V gene end was trimmed by 3 bases and the J gene end by 5 bases; junction bases not matched to a gene: 6. Germline loops: CDR1 SGHTA, CDR2 FQGNSA. There are 15 residues in the CDR3. DNA for the CDR3: TGTGCCAGCAGCTTCCTAGCGGGGGATGCGGAGACCCAGTACTTC. Amino acid sequence: CASSFLAGDAETQYF.

Comments on this clone: Other DNA sequences of this sample code for an identical CDR3. V gene TRBV5-1 combines with J gene TRBJ2-7; 8 bases fit TRBD1. This CDR3 spans 13 amino acids. V shed 4 bases, J shed 3 bases, and the junction held 3 bases outside the gene matches. Per germline, CDR1 SGHRS and CDR2 YFSETQ. CDR3 amino acids: CASSTDRGYEQYF. CDR3 DNA sequence: TGCGCCAGCAGCACCGACAGGGGCTACGAGCAGTACTTC.

This chain joins TRBV4-3 and TRBJ2-7; 8 bases are a match to TRBD1. The CDR3 consists of 15 residues. V trimming: 6 bases; J trimming: 5 bases; junction bases outside the gene matches: 12. The V gene's germline CDR1 is LGHNA and CDR2 YSLEER. The CDR3 spells CASSYRGVVSDEQYF. The CDR3 DNA follows: TGCGCCAGCAGTTACAGGGGGGTTGTTAGCGACGAGCAGTACTTC.

A single count supports this clone. This chain uses TRBV4-3 with TRBJ1-2; maybe TRBD1 (5 bases). The germline V and J ends were trimmed by 0 bases and 0 bases, with 11 bases remaining between them. CDR3 length equals 16 residues. Germline CDR1 is LGHNA and CDR2 is YSLEER. DNA for the CDR3: TGCGCCAGCAGCCAAGATCGTGAGGGACCTAACTATGGCTACACCTTC. It is translated as CASSQDREGPNYGYTF.

The chain couples TRBV7-8 to TRBJ1-1; TRBD1 agrees at 9 bases. This CDR3 has 15 amino acids. In germline, CDR1 is SGHVS, CDR2 FQNEAQ. J lost 7 bases, V lost 4 bases, and 10 bases had no gene match. CDR3 sequence: CASSSTPGQGIEAFF. In DNA form, the CDR3 reads TGTGCCAGCAGCTCGACACCGGGACAGGGAATTGAAGCTTTCTTT.

The rearrangement uses TRBV15 and TRBJ2-7; D possibly corresponds to TRBD1 (6 bases). V dropped 7 bases and J dropped 1 base, with 14 bases sitting between them. The CDR3 sequence is 14 residues long. Germline loops: CDR1 LNHNV, CDR2 YYDKDF (reference sequence). This CDR3 reads CATKVNRDSYEQYF. For the CDR3, the DNA is TGTGCCACCAAGGTCAACAGGGATTCCTACGAGCAGTACTTC. Filled out from reference TRBV15 and TRBJ2-7, the complete variable domain reads DAMVIQNPRYQVTQFGKPVTLSCSQTLNHNVMYWYQQKSSQAPKLLFHYYDKDFNNEADTPDNFQSRRPNTSFCFLDIRSPGLGDTAMYLCATKVNRDSYEQYFGPGTRLTVT.

This clone was seen once. The chain uses TRBV10-1 and TRBJ2-7; D is perhaps TRBD2 (6 bases). CDR1 and CDR2 (germline): WNHNN, SYGVQD (reference sequence). Trimming cost V 4 bases and J 0 bases, with 7 bases left between them. The CDR3 is 13 amino acids. CDR3 loop: CASSAGVSYEQYF. Here the CDR3 DNA reads TGCGCCAGCAGTGCGGGGGTCTCCTACGAGCAGTACTTC.

CDR3 region: CASSYHNEQFF. The CDR3 DNA is TGTGCCAGCAGTTATCACAATGAGCAGTTCTTC. The chain is built from TRBV6-2 or TRBV6-3 and TRBJ2-1; D is unclear. Germline-derived CDR1 and CDR2 are MNHEY and SVGEGT. Trimming removed 3 bases from V and 5 bases from J, with 2 bases in between. The CDR3 sequence is 11 residues long.

This rearrangement joins TRBV21-1 to TRBJ1-5; the table names TRBD1, a call not compared with the DNA. TRBV21-1 is a pseudogene. CDR3 length: 17 residues. CDR3 sequence: CASSTGQGKASNQPQHF. Written as DNA, the CDR3 is TGTGCCAGCAGCACAGGACAGGGGAAGGCTAGCAATCAGCCCCAGCATTTT.

The rearrangement joins TRBV29-1 to TRBJ2-7, with 7 positions matching TRBD2. J was trimmed by 5 bases and V by 5 bases; bases with no gene match: 12. The CDR3 is made up of 14 amino acids. Germline loops: CDR1 SQVTM, CDR2 ANQGSEA. The CDR3 nucleotides are TGCAGCGTTAGCGCGGGAGTAGAGGGCCACGAGCAGTACTTC. Translation: CSVSAGVEGHEQYF.

V usage is TRBV5-1 and J usage is TRBJ2-2, with D uncertain. The V gene's germline CDR1 is SGHRS and CDR2 YFSETQ. The CDR3 contains 14 residues. The ends were cut back, 4 bases at V and 1 base at J, with 8 bases in the middle. Here the CDR3 reads CASSQAVNTGELFF. The CDR3 DNA follows: TGCGCCAGCAGCCAGGCTGTGAACACCGGGGAGCTGTTTTTT.

The sample holds one count of this clone. The V call is TRBV6-2 or TRBV6-3, the J call TRBJ2-1; D remains unclear. The CDR3 runs 13 residues. Trimming removed 4 bases from V and 4 bases from J, with 8 bases in between. Germline V gene data show CDR1 as MNHEY and CDR2 as SVGEGT. Here the CDR3 DNA reads TGTGCCAGCAGTTCCCAGAATTACAATGAGCAGTTCTTC. Its translation is CASSSQNYNEQFF.

The rearrangement links TRBV10-3 to TRBJ1-2, with D unresolved. With 2 bases removed from V and 8 bases from J, the gap between germline ends came to 9 bases. The CDR3 contains 12 residues. CDR1 ENHRY and CDR2 SYGVKD come from the germline V gene. In DNA, the CDR3 is TGTGCCATCAGTGAGCTGGTCCAAGGCTACACCTTC. It translates to CAISELVQGYTF.